The clone carrying this T cell receptor beta chain was found many times. Amplification yielded TCR beta CDR3 regions, with RNA transcripts as the source. The TCR CDR3 first-round RT-PCR relied on the HTBI primer set. From the multiplex PCR reads, TCRdb called clonotypes with MiXCR, one entry per CDR3 protein. Among hundreds of thousands of distinct CDR3 sequences, about 14% were seen once, and the ten largest hold approximately 13%. Germline V gene sequence: CDR1 DFQATT, CDR2 SNEGSKA (reference sequence). CDR3 length equals 15 residues. V was cut by 0 bases and J by 5 bases, with 14 bases left in between. This sample stems from a study of T cells in Graves' hyperthyroidism and ophthalmopathy.

This chain links TRBV20-1 with TRBJ1-5, with no clear D. Specimen: blood. The source of this sequence is a man in his late teens or twenties with Graves' ophthalmopathy. CDR3 residues: CSARDPTAGDQPQHF. CDR3 nucleotides: TGCAGTGCTAGAGATCCGACCGCGGGAGATCAGCCCCAGCATTTT.